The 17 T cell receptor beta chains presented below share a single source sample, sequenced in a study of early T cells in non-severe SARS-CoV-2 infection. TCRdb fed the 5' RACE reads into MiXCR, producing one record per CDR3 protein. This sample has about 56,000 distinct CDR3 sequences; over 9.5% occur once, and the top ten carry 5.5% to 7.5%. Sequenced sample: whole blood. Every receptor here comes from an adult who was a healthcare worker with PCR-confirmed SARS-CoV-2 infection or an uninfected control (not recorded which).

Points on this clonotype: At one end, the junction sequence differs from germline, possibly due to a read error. CDR3 DNA: TGTGCCAGCAGTGACTCGACCCACAATGTGCAGTTCTTC. Translated, it gives CASSDSTHNVQFF. V and J are TRBV6-4 and TRBJ2-1; D gene ambiguous. CDR1 is MRHNA, CDR2 SNTAGT, per germline. The CDR3 totals 13 residues.

The CDR3 DNA reads as TGCAGTGCTAGAGATCCCCCGGGCGGCTACACCTTC. Its translation is CSARDPPGGYTF. This sequence joins TRBV20-1 and TRBJ1-2; no definite D call. Trimming took 0 bases from V and 8 from J, leaving 10 bases between them. Germline values: CDR1 DFQATT, CDR2 SNEGSKA (reference sequence). The CDR3 has 12 amino acids.

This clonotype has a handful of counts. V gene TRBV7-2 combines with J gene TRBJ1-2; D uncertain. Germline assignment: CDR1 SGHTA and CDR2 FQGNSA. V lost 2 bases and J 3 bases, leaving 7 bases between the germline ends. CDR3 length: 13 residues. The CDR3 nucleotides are TGTGCCAGCAGCTTAAAGGGAGACTATGGCTACACCTTC. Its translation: CASSLKGDYGYTF. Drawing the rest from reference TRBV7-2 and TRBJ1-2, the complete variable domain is GAGVSQSPSNKVTEKGKDVELRCDPISGHTALYWYRQSLGQGLEFLIYFQGNSAPDKSGLPSDRFSAERTGGSVSTLTIQRTQQEDSAVYLCASSLKGDYGYTFGSGTRLTVV.

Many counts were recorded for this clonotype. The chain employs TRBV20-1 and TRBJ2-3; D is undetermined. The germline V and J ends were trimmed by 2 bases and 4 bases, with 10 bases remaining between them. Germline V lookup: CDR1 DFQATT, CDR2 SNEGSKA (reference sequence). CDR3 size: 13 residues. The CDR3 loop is CSARPRVADTQYF. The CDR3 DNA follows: TGCAGTGCTAGACCCCGGGTAGCAGATACGCAGTATTTT.

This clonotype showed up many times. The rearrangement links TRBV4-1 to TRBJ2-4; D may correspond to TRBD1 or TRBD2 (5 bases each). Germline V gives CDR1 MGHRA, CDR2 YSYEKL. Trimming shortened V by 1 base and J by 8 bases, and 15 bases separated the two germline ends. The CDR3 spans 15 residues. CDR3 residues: CASSQGSRESDIQYF. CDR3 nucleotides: TGCGCCAGCAGCCAAGGTTCCAGGGAGAGCGACATTCAGTACTTC.

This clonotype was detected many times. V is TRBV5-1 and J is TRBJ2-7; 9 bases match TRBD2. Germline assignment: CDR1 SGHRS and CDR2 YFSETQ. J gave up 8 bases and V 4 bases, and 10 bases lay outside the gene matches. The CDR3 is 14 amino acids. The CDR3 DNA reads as TGCGCCAGCAGCCCTTCGGGACTAGCTTTCAAGCAGTACTTC. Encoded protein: CASSPSGLAFKQYF.

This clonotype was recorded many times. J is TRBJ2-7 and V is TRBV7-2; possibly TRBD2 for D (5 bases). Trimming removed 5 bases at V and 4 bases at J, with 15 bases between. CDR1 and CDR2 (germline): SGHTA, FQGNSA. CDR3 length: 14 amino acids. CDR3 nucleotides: TGTGCCAGCAGCCCGCGCCCGGGGTCTTACGAGCAGTACTTC. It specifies CASSPRPGSYEQYF.

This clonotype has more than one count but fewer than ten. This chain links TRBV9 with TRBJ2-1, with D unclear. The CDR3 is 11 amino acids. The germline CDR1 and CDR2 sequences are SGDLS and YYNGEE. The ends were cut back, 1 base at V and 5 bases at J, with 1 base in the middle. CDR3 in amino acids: CASSVNNEQFF. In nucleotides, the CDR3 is TGTGCCAGCAGCGTAAACAATGAGCAGTTCTTC.

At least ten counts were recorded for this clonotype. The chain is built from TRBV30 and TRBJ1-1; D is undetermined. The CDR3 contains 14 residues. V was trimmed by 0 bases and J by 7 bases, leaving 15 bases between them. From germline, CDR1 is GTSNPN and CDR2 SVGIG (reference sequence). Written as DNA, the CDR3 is TGTGCCTGGAGTGTATCCCTCATGATAGGTGAAGCTTTCTTT. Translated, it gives CAWSVSLMIGEAFF.

CDR3 in DNA: TGCAGCGTTGAAGAAGAACAGGGACTCAAGCAGTACTTC. It encodes CSVEEEQGLKQYF. J is TRBJ2-7 and V is TRBV29-1; D is tentatively TRBD1 or TRBD2 (6 bases each). Germline lookup yields CDR1 SQVTM and CDR2 ANQGSEA. The CDR3 totals 13 residues. V dropped 0 bases and J dropped 8 bases, with 14 bases sitting between them.

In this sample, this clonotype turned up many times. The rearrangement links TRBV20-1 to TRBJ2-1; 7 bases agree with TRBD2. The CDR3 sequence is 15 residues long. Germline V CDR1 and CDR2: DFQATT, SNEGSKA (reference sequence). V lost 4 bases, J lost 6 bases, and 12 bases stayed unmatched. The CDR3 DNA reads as TGCAGTGCTACCCCCGGGACTAAACTGGGCAATGAGCAGTTCTTC. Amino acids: CSATPGTKLGNEQFF.

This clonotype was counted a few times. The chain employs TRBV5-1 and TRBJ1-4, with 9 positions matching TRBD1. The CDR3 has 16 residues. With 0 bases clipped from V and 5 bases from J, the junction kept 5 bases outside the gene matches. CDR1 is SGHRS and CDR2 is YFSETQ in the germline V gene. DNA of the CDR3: TGCGCCAGCAGCTTGGTAACAGGGACAGGGAATGAAAAACTGTTTTTT. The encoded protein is CASSLVTGTGNEKLFF.

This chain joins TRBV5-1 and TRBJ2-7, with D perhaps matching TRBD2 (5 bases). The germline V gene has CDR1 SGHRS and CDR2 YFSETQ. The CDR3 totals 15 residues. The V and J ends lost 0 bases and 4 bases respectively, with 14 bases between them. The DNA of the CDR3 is TGCGCCAGCAGCTTGGGGTCTGCGGGTGATTACGAGCAGTACTTC. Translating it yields CASSLGSAGDYEQYF.

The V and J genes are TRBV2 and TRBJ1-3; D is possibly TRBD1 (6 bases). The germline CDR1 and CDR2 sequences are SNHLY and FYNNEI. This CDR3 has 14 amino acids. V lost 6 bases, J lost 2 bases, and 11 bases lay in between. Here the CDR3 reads CASRSRGPGNTIYF. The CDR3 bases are TGTGCCAGCAGATCCAGGGGTCCTGGAAACACCATATATTTT.

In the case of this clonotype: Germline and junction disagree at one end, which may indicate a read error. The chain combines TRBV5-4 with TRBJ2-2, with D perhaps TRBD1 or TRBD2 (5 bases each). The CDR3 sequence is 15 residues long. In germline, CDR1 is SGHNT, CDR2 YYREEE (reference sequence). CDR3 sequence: CASSYLGPDTGELIF. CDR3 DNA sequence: TGTGCCAGCAGTTATCTGGGACCAGACACCGGGGAGCTGATTTTT. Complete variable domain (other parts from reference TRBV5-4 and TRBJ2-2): ETGVTQSPTHLIKTRGQQVTLRCSSQSGHNTVSWYQQALGQGPQFIFQYYREEENGRGNFPPRFSGLQFPNYSSELNVNALELDDSALYLCASSYLGPDTGELIFGEGSRLTVL.

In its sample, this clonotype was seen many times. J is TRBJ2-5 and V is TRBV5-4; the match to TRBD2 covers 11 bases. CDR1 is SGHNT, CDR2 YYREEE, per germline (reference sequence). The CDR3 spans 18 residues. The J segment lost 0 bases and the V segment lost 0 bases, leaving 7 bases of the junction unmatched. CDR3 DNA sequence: TGTGCCAGCAGCTTGGAAGGACTAGCGGGTTTCCACCAAGAGACCCAGTACTTC. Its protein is CASSLEGLAGFHQETQYF.

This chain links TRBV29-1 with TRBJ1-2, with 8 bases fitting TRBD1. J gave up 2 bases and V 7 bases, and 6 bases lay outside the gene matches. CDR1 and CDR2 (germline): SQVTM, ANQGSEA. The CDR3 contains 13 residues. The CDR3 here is CSATRTGNYGYTF. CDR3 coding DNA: TGCAGCGCTACGAGGACAGGGAACTATGGCTACACCTTC.